What follows is one T cell receptor (beta chain) and its context. This sample was included in a study of CD8 T cells in Susac syndrome. Trimming at V came to 3 bases and at J to 1 base, leaving 1 base not matched to a gene. The V gene's germline CDR1 is SGHAT and CDR2 FQDESV (reference sequence). The length of the CDR3 is 15 residues. About 0.5 to 1 ug RNA was reverse transcribed with random hexamers. MiXCR, applied by TCRdb to the immunoSEQ multiplex PCR reads, yields one record per CDR3 protein. This table has approximately 160,000 distinct CDR3 sequences, around 93% appearing once. J is TRBJ2-2 and V is TRBV11-1, with 8 bases lining up with TRBD2. The sequence came from a human donor in good health. Sequencing was performed on CD4+ T cells from PBMCs. CDR3 sequence reads: CASSFSGGNTGELFF. For the CDR3, the DNA is TGTGCCAGCAGCTTCAGCGGGGGGAACACCGGGGAGCTGTTTTTT.